A selection of T cell receptor beta chains follows, all from one sample in a study of blood T cell repertoires in COVID-19. Clones were read by immunoSEQ multiplex PCR, and TCRdb kept only the in-frame ones, dropping some. This table holds fewer than 300,000 clones, about 91% found once. Sequenced input: PBMCs or T cells enriched from blood (not recorded which). Receptor source: a woman in her forties with acute COVID-19. Both conserved end residues are part of each CDR3. D genes are given only for firm matches. Clone size appears in some rows only: once, few, many, or a class for an expanded clone.

D	V	J	size	DNA	CDR3
TRBD1	TRBV27	TRBJ2-5	NA	TGTGCCAGCAGCTACAGGGGGCCACGGACCCAGTACTTC	CASSYRGPRTQYF
NA	TRBV5-1	TRBJ1-2	few	TGCGCCAGCAGCTTGGCGGGGGACGCGGCTAACTATGGCTACACCTTC	CASSLAGDAANYGYTF
NA	TRBV3-1/TRBV3-2	TRBJ1-2	few	TGTGCCAGCAGCCGAGGAGAGGGCTACACCTTC	CASSRGEGYTF
TRBD1	TRBV19	TRBJ2-3	once	TGTGCCAGTAGTATATTACTTGGGACAGGGACAGATACGCAGTATTTT	CASSILLGTGTDTQYF
NA	TRBV7-8	TRBJ2-4	NA	TGTGCCAGCAGCCCTGAACAGGGAGGGAACATTCAGTACTTC	CASSPEQGGNIQYF
TRBD2	TRBV28	TRBJ2-7	NA	TGTGCCAGCAGTATGGAAGGACTAGCGGGCATCCTAGGACGTCGTAACTCCTACGAGCAGTACTTC	CASSMEGLAGILGRRNSYEQYF
NA	TRBV14	TRBJ2-3	NA	TGTGCCAGCAGCCATTTTTCGGGAGCCCACACAGATACGCAGTATTTT	CASSHFSGAHTDTQYF
TRBD2	TRBV24-1	TRBJ2-1	NA	TGTGCCACCAGTGATCCCGCCGGGACTAGCGGAGGCGGCTCCTACAATGAGCAGTTCTTC	CATSDPAGTSGGGSYNEQFF
NA	TRBV28	TRBJ2-1	NA	TGTGCCAGCAGTTTTTACGGGTACTCAATGGCTGAGCAGTTCTTC	CASSFYGYSMAEQFF
NA	TRBV19	TRBJ2-3	NA	TGTGCCAGTAGTATGGGGGGAAGCGCAGATACGCAGTATTTT	CASSMGGSADTQYF
NA	TRBV5-4	TRBJ2-5	NA	TGTGCCAGCAGCTTGGGACCGGCGGTCGAGACCCAGTACTTC	CASSLGPAVETQYF
NA	TRBV5-1	TRBJ1-1	NA	TGCGCCAGCAGCCCCGACAATCGCGACACGAACACTGAAGCTTTCTTT	CASSPDNRDTNTEAFF
TRBD1	TRBV28	TRBJ1-1	few	TGTGCCAGCAGCCAACAGCCGGGACAGGGACGCCCCGAAGCTTTCTTT	CASSQQPGQGRPEAFF
TRBD1	TRBV29-1	TRBJ2-7	NA	TGCAGCGCGTCAGGGGGCCCCTTGGAGCAGTACTTC	CSASGGPLEQYF
NA	TRBV5-6	TRBJ1-2	NA	TGTGCCAGCAGCTTGGATGGGGGGGCTCAAAGGGCCTACACCTTC	CASSLDGGAQRAYTF
TRBD2	TRBV5-4	TRBJ2-1	NA	TGTGCCAGCAGCTTGGGACTAGCGGGAGACTACAATGAGCAGTTCTTC	CASSLGLAGDYNEQFF
TRBD1	TRBV10-3	TRBJ1-5	NA	TGTGCCATCAGTGGCTCGGGACAGGGATTTGTCGGTCAGCCCCAGCATTTT	CAISGSGQGFVGQPQHF
NA	TRBV6-1	TRBJ2-7	NA	TGTGCCAGCAGTGAATCACTAGCCCGTTTGGGGGAGCAGTACTTC	CASSESLARLGEQYF
TRBD1	TRBV5-1	TRBJ2-2	NA	TGCGCCAGCAGCTCCGACCCCTACGGACAGGGGAGTACGACCACCGGGGAGCTGTTTTTT	CASSSDPYGQGSTTTGELFF
NA	TRBV10-2	TRBJ1-2	NA	TGCGCCAGCGCTGGGGCCGTTTCGGGTGGCTACACCTTC	CASAGAVSGGYTF
TRBD2	TRBV27	TRBJ2-5	NA	TGTGCCAGCAGTCCGCGGGTGCGGGAGGGTCAAGAGACCCAGTACTTC	CASSPRVREGQETQYF
NA	TRBV10-1	TRBJ1-1	NA	TGCGCCAGCAGTGAGTGGACTGGGGCTGAAGCTTTCTTT	CASSEWTGAEAFF
NA	TRBV28	TRBJ1-3	NA	TGTGCCAGCAGTTTGCCGTGGGGGGACTCTGGAAACACCATATATTTT	CASSLPWGDSGNTIYF
NA	TRBV19	TRBJ1-1	NA	TGTGCCAGTGCAAGTCGGGAAGCTTTCTTT	CASASREAFF
TRBD2	TRBV2	TRBJ2-1	NA	TGTGCCAGCACTGGGGGAGGGCTTGAGCAGTTCTTC	CASTGGGLEQFF
NA	TRBV27	TRBJ2-1	NA	TGTGCCAGCAGGGAAGCGGAAGGAGGTGTCAATGAGCAGTTCTTC	CASREAEGGVNEQFF
TRBD1	TRBV6-5	TRBJ1-3	NA	TGTGCCAGCAGTTACTACAGGGGGGCCAACACCATATATTTT	CASSYYRGANTIYF
TRBD1	TRBV7-8	TRBJ2-7	NA	TGTGCCAGCAGCTTAGCGGGACAGCTTATCTACGAGCAGTACTTC	CASSLAGQLIYEQYF
NA	TRBV7-9	TRBJ2-7	NA	TGTGCCAGCAGCCCAACTGGAGGGGCTACCTACGAGCAGTACTTC	CASSPTGGATYEQYF
NA	TRBV7-6	TRBJ2-7	NA	TGTGCCAGCAGCTGGGGGCGGGGGCAGGTCTACGAGCAGTACTTC	CASSWGRGQVYEQYF
NA	TRBV15	TRBJ1-1	NA	TGTGCCACCAGCAGAGAGAGCGGTTTGGAAGCTTTCTTT	CATSRESGLEAFF
TRBD2	TRBV24-1	TRBJ2-1	NA	TGTGCCACCATCGGGGGGCGGGAGGCCCGTGAGGAGCAGTTCTTC	CATIGGREAREEQFF
NA	TRBV18	TRBJ1-1	NA	TGTGCCAGCTCACCAGGGGGCTGGTGGAACACTGAAGCTTTCTTT	CASSPGGWWNTEAFF
NA	TRBV4-2	TRBJ1-5	NA	TGTGCCAGCAGCCAAGAATCTCAGGGGCATCAGCCCCAGCATTTT	CASSQESQGHQPQHF
TRBD2	TRBV4-3	TRBJ2-3	once	TGCGCCAGCAGCCAAGAGCTCTTGAGCGGGGCTAGCACAGATACGCAGTATTTT	CASSQELLSGASTDTQYF
NA	TRBV28	TRBJ1-5	once	TGTGCCAGCAGTTTCAGGAGGGGAGGCAATCAGCCCCAGCATTTT	CASSFRRGGNQPQHF
NA	TRBV25-1	TRBJ1-6	NA	TGTGCCAGCAGTGTCTTCACAACCAATTCACCCCTCCACTTT	CASSVFTTNSPLHF
TRBD1	TRBV2	TRBJ1-6	NA	TGTGCCACAGCAGCCGACAGGGGAAATTCACCCCTCCACTTT	CATAADRGNSPLHF
TRBD2	TRBV29-1	TRBJ2-4	NA	TGCAGCTATGTAGCGGGAGACGGCATTCAGTACTTC	CSYVAGDGIQYF
NA	TRBV4-1	TRBJ1-4	NA	TGCGCCAGCAGCCAGGGGGGGGCCGGTGAAAAACTGTTTTTT	CASSQGGAGEKLFF
TRBD1	TRBV5-1	TRBJ2-1	once	TGCGCCAGCAGCTTGGGGGCAGGGGGCGCAGGGGAGCAGTTCTTC	CASSLGAGGAGEQFF
TRBD1	TRBV7-8	TRBJ2-5	once	TGTGCCAGCAGCTTATCTCCCGGGACAGGGGAGATCCAAGAGACCCAGTACTTC	CASSLSPGTGEIQETQYF
NA	TRBV28	TRBJ2-3	once	TGTGCCAGCTCGCCCGGACCCCAAAGGGGGCAGTATTTT	CASSPGPQRGQYF
NA	TRBV2	TRBJ1-5	NA	TGTGCCAGCAGTGAAATCCAGGCCCACCAGGCCCAGCATTTT	CASSEIQAHQAQHF
NA	TRBV2	TRBJ1-6	NA	TGTGCCAGCAGTGGACTAGACAGCCTAAACTATAATTCACCCCTCCACTTT	CASSGLDSLNYNSPLHF
NA	TRBV27	TRBJ1-2	once	TGTGCCAGCAGGAACCAGGGGTATGGCTACACCTTC	CASRNQGYGYTF